The rows below give T cell receptor beta chains drawn from one sample of a study of T cells after yellow fever vaccination. Each CDR3 protein is one row after TCRdb ran MiXCR on the 5' RACE reads. Of a few hundred thousand distinct CDR3 sequences in the sample, 8.5% to 10% were seen once. The specimen was PBMCs, collected on the day of the first yellow fever vaccination. These TCRs come from a man between 18 and 29 years old who received the YFV17D yellow fever vaccine. The CDR3 runs from the conserved cysteine through the conserved F or W. A D gene is named only where the DNA matches it firmly. Only part of the rows carry a size: once, few, many, or a class if the clone is expanded.

clone size,D gene,V gene,J gene,CDR3 DNA,CDR3 protein
.,.,TRBV29-1,TRBJ1-1,TGCAGCGTTATACAGGGTAAGGCTTTCTTT,CSVIQGKAFF
few,.,TRBV10-3,TRBJ1-1,TGTGCCATCAGTGAGTCAGGCGGGGAGGTGAACACTGAAGCTTTCTTT,CAISESGGEVNTEAFF
.,.,TRBV24-1,TRBJ2-5,TGTGCCACCAGGGGTTCGGCGCAAGAGACCCAGTACTTC,CATRGSAQETQYF
.,TRBD2,TRBV7-9,TRBJ2-3,TGTGCCAGCAGCTTGCTCAGCGGGGGGTCCACAGATACGCAGTATTTT,CASSLLSGGSTDTQYF
.,.,TRBV9,TRBJ1-1,TGTGCCAGCAGCGTAGTGGGTGCATCGGGCACTGAAGCTTTCTTT,CASSVVGASGTEAFF
few,.,TRBV20-1,TRBJ2-3,TGCAGTGCCCCGAGTAATAGCGCAGATACGCAGTATTTT,CSAPSNSADTQYF
many,.,TRBV9,TRBJ2-2,TGTGCCAGCAGCGTTCTCCACAGTGCGAACACCGGGGAGCTGTTTTTT,CASSVLHSANTGELFF
.,.,TRBV6-1,TRBJ1-4,TGTGCCAGCAGGCCTCGGGGATCTAATGAAAAACTGTTTTTT,CASRPRGSNEKLFF
few,.,TRBV14,TRBJ2-7,TGTGCCAGCAGCCAAGCCGGCCGGTTCTACGAGCAGTACTTC,CASSQAGRFYEQYF
.,.,TRBV4-2,TRBJ1-5,TGTGCCAGCAGCCAAGATGTGTTTAGCAATCAGCCCCAGCATTTT,CASSQDVFSNQPQHF
few,.,TRBV6-1,TRBJ2-7,TGTGCCAGCAGCAAGGGGGGAAACTACGAGCAGTACTTC,CASSKGGNYEQYF
.,TRBD1,TRBV4-1,TRBJ1-2,TGCGCCAGCAGCCAGGATCCGACAGGGCCAAACTATGGCTACACCTTC,CASSQDPTGPNYGYTF
few,TRBD1,TRBV28,TRBJ2-1,TGTGCCAGCAGTGCCCTGGGACAGGAAGATAATGAGCAGTTCTTC,CASSALGQEDNEQFF
.,.,TRBV6-2/TRBV6-3,TRBJ1-5,TGTGCCAGCAGCTCCTCCCGGGGGAAGCAGCCCCAGCATTTT,CASSSSRGKQPQHF
few,TRBD1,TRBV5-4,TRBJ1-4,TGTGCCAGCAGTCGCTCCCCGGGACAGGGGGAGGAAAAACTGTTTTTT,CASSRSPGQGEEKLFF
.,TRBD1,TRBV7-3,TRBJ1-6,TGTGCCAGCAGCCCCCGGACAGGAGTGAGTAATTCACCCCTCCACTTT,CASSPRTGVSNSPLHF
.,TRBD1,TRBV20-1,TRBJ1-6,TGCAGTGCTAGAGGGACAGGCGAGAATTCACCCCTCCACTTT,CSARGTGENSPLHF